These T cell receptor beta chains were read from a single sample in a study of T cells of healthy individuals. MiXCR, applied by TCRdb to the 5' RACE reads, yields one record per CDR3 protein. Among about 63,000 distinct CDR3 sequences listed, under 20% were seen once. Receptors were obtained from a human donor in good health. The CDR3 runs from the conserved cysteine through the conserved F or W. Fields, in order: clone size, J gene, V gene, D gene, CDR3 protein, CDR3 DNA. The D gene is left open where the match is weak. Only part of the rows carry a size: once, few, many, or a class if the clone is expanded.

NA,TRBJ1-5,TRBV7-9,NA,CASSLDSGNNQPQHF,TGTGCCAGCAGCTTAGATTCTGGGAACAATCAGCCCCAGCATTTT
many,TRBJ1-2,TRBV5-1,NA,CASSEGNNYGYTF,TGCGCCAGCAGTGAAGGAAACAACTATGGCTACACCTTC
NA,TRBJ1-1,TRBV5-1,NA,CASSPDRISEAFF,TGCGCCAGCAGCCCGGACAGAATTTCTGAAGCTTTCTTT
few,TRBJ2-7,TRBV28,NA,CASSLPTRDEQYF,TGTGCCAGCAGTTTACCCACAAGGGACGAGCAGTACTTC
NA,TRBJ2-3,TRBV19,TRBD2,CASSSRRLAGETVTQYF,TGTGCCAGTAGTAGCCGGAGACTAGCGGGAGAAACGGTTACGCAGTATTTT
few,TRBJ2-7,TRBV6-2/TRBV6-3,NA,CASSLSDGATVQYF,TGTGCCAGCAGTTTATCGGACGGAGCTACGGTGCAGTACTTC
many,TRBJ2-1,TRBV7-6,NA,CASSKGRGNEQFF,TGTGCCAGCAGCAAGGGACGGGGCAATGAGCAGTTCTTC
many,TRBJ2-1,TRBV5-4,NA,CASSLVPTNEQFF,TGTGCCAGCAGCTTAGTCCCGACAAATGAGCAGTTCTTC
NA,TRBJ2-5,TRBV20-1,NA,CSALLTAQETQYF,TGCAGTGCGCTTTTGACGGCCCAAGAGACCCAGTACTTC
NA,TRBJ2-1,TRBV12-3/TRBV12-4,TRBD2,CASSLRAGDNEQFF,TGTGCCAGCAGTTTAAGAGCGGGAGATAATGAGCAGTTCTTC
many,TRBJ2-1,TRBV4-3,TRBD2,CASSQEASGRAIMDNEQFF,TGCGCCAGCAGCCAAGAAGCTAGCGGGAGGGCCATAATGGACAATGAGCAGTTCTTC
NA,TRBJ2-1,TRBV20-1,TRBD2,CSANRGLAGAYRDEQFF,TGCAGTGCTAATCGGGGACTAGCGGGGGCCTATCGGGATGAGCAGTTCTTC
many,TRBJ2-1,TRBV7-6,NA,CASSSRDQRTYNEQFF,TGTGCCAGCAGCTCCCGAGACCAGCGCACCTACAATGAGCAGTTCTTC
many,TRBJ2-1,TRBV29-1,NA,CSVRLDPYNEQFF,TGCAGCGTAAGACTAGATCCCTACAATGAGCAGTTCTTC
NA,TRBJ2-1,TRBV29-1,NA,CSVALGGGRYEQFF,TGCAGCGTAGCCTTGGGAGGGGGGAGGTATGAGCAGTTCTTC
once,TRBJ1-1,TRBV6-5,NA,CASSYRQTNTEAFF,TGTGCCAGCAGTTACAGGCAGACCAACACTGAAGCTTTCTTT
few,TRBJ1-2,TRBV5-4,NA,CASSYWGIGGYTF,TGTGCCAGCAGCTACTGGGGGATCGGCGGCTACACCTTC
many,TRBJ2-1,TRBV3-1,TRBD2,CASSLGFSGTSTTYNEQFF,TGTGCCAGCAGCCTAGGTTTTTCCGGGACTAGCACGACATACAATGAGCAGTTCTTC
many,TRBJ2-2,TRBV11-2,NA,CASSPLGGAPGELFF,TGTGCCAGCAGCCCCCTAGGGGGGGCCCCCGGGGAGCTGTTTTTT
many,TRBJ2-1,TRBV6-5,TRBD2,CASSFGLDSYNEQFF,TGTGCCAGCAGTTTTGGACTAGACTCCTACAATGAGCAGTTCTTC
many,TRBJ2-7,TRBV20-1,NA,CSARDSWRGPYEQYF,TGCAGTGCTAGAGATTCATGGCGGGGGCCCTACGAGCAGTACTTC
many,TRBJ2-1,TRBV5-1,NA,CASSLDDSYNEQFF,TGCGCCAGCAGCTTGGATGACTCCTACAATGAGCAGTTCTTC
NA,TRBJ2-3,TRBV20-1,TRBD2,CSANGLVTGDTQYF,TGCAGTGCGAACGGACTAGTTACAGGAGATACGCAGTATTTT
NA,TRBJ1-2,TRBV6-1,TRBD1,CASSESGGSYGYNF,TGTGCCAGCAGTGAATCAGGGGGCAGCTATGGCTACAACTTC
few,TRBJ2-3,TRBV5-1,NA,CASSLQVTDTQYF,TGCGCCAGCAGCTTGCAGGTCACAGATACGCAGTATTTT
NA,TRBJ2-5,TRBV6-1,TRBD2,CASSEALSAGGTKTQYF,TGTGCCAGCAGTGAAGCCCTGTCAGCGGGGGGCACTAAGACCCAGTACTTC
many,TRBJ2-6,TRBV20-1,NA,CSADGANVLTF,TGCAGTGCAGACGGGGCCAACGTCCTGACTTTC
few,TRBJ2-2,TRBV12-3/TRBV12-4,NA,CATPGDPAGELFF,TGTGCCACCCCTGGGGATCCCGCCGGGGAGCTGTTTTTT
many,TRBJ1-6,TRBV12-3/TRBV12-4,NA,CASSFPQGSYNSPLHF,TGTGCCAGCAGTTTCCCCCAGGGATCCTATAATTCACCCCTCCACTTT
NA,TRBJ2-1,TRBV5-1,TRBD2,CASSLASGGSSYNEQFF,TGCGCCAGCAGCTTGGCCAGCGGGGGTAGCTCCTACAATGAGCAGTTCTTC
many,TRBJ2-7,TRBV6-5,NA,CASSYDGYEQYF,TGTGCCAGCAGTTACGACGGATACGAGCAGTACTTC
many,TRBJ2-1,TRBV4-3,TRBD1,CASSQEPRRPGTGYNEQFF,TGCGCCAGCAGCCAAGAGCCACGCCGTCCCGGGACAGGGTACAATGAGCAGTTCTTC
once,TRBJ1-4,TRBV27,NA,CASRPGAATNEKLFF,TGTGCCAGCAGACCGGGCGCCGCAACTAATGAAAAACTGTTTTTT
NA,TRBJ2-7,TRBV7-3,NA,CASSITDSSYEQYF,TGTGCCAGCAGCATCACGGATAGCTCCTACGAGCAGTACTTC
many,TRBJ1-1,TRBV18,NA,CASSPTPGGPNTEAFF,TGTGCCAGCTCACCAACCCCCGGGGGCCCGAACACTGAAGCTTTCTTT
few,TRBJ1-1,TRBV7-9,NA,CASSFWGVENTEAFF,TGTGCCAGCAGCTTTTGGGGGGTTGAAAACACTGAAGCTTTCTTT
many,TRBJ1-3,TRBV7-6,NA,CASSLARTGSGNTIYF,TGTGCCAGCAGCTTAGCGAGGACCGGCTCTGGAAACACCATATATTTT
few,TRBJ2-5,TRBV7-8,NA,CASSSPRVLKETQYF,TGTGCCAGCAGCTCCCCTCGGGTCCTCAAAGAGACCCAGTACTTC
NA,TRBJ1-6,TRBV12-3/TRBV12-4,NA,CASSQFVGNSPLHF,TGTGCCAGCAGTCAATTTGTGGGGAACTCACCCCTCCACTTT
NA,TRBJ2-1,TRBV19,TRBD1,CASSNLQGVQFF,TGTGCCAGTAGTAACCTACAGGGGGTGCAGTTCTTC
NA,TRBJ1-1,TRBV10-3,TRBD1,CAISERTGNTEAFF,TGTGCCATCAGTGAGCGGACAGGGAACACTGAAGCTTTCTTT
many,TRBJ1-5,TRBV6-1,NA,CASRKGVDNVEPQHF,TGTGCCAGCAGGAAGGGGGTAGACAACGTCGAGCCCCAGCATTTT
many,TRBJ1-2,TRBV28,TRBD1,CASSPPDRANYGYTF,TGTGCCAGCAGCCCCCCCGACAGGGCGAACTATGGCTACACCTTC
NA,TRBJ2-1,TRBV6-6,TRBD2,CASRYSGGSEDEQFF,TGTGCCAGCAGGTATAGCGGGGGGTCGGAGGATGAGCAGTTCTTC
few,TRBJ2-3,TRBV4-1,TRBD2,CASSHPQQRGPTDTQYF,TGCGCCAGCAGCCACCCCCAGCAGCGGGGGCCCACAGATACGCAGTATTTT
many,TRBJ2-5,TRBV3-1,NA,CASSRLQETQYF,TGTGCCAGCAGCCGACTACAAGAGACCCAGTACTTC
NA,TRBJ2-3,TRBV7-3,TRBD2,CASSSSGTSGVRGQYF,TGTGCCAGCAGCTCTTCCGGGACTAGCGGGGTTCGGGGGCAGTATTTT
many,TRBJ2-3,TRBV7-2,TRBD2,CASSRKAGVDTQYF,TGTGCCAGCAGTCGTAAGGCGGGAGTTGATACGCAGTATTTT
few,TRBJ2-5,TRBV2,TRBD1,CASRTGLGETQYF,TGTGCCAGCAGGACAGGGCTGGGGGAGACCCAGTACTTC
many,TRBJ1-5,TRBV7-2,NA,CASSLAGHWGDQPQHF,TGTGCCAGCAGCTTAGCCGGACACTGGGGAGATCAGCCCCAGCATTTT
NA,TRBJ2-7,TRBV5-1,NA,CASSPEPATVDYEQYF,TGCGCCAGCAGCCCTGAGCCAGCCACCGTTGACTACGAGCAGTACTTC
NA,TRBJ2-1,TRBV7-9,TRBD2,CASSFILAGGLNEQFF,TGTGCCAGCAGCTTCATATTAGCGGGGGGGCTCAATGAGCAGTTCTTC
NA,TRBJ2-5,TRBV25-1,NA,CASSGDSAGRPQETQYF,TGTGCCAGCAGTGGAGACTCCGCGGGGCGGCCCCAAGAGACCCAGTACTTC
NA,TRBJ2-1,TRBV29-1,NA,CSVVFGWGLMDEQFF,TGCAGCGTTGTGTTCGGCTGGGGGCTCATGGATGAGCAGTTCTTC